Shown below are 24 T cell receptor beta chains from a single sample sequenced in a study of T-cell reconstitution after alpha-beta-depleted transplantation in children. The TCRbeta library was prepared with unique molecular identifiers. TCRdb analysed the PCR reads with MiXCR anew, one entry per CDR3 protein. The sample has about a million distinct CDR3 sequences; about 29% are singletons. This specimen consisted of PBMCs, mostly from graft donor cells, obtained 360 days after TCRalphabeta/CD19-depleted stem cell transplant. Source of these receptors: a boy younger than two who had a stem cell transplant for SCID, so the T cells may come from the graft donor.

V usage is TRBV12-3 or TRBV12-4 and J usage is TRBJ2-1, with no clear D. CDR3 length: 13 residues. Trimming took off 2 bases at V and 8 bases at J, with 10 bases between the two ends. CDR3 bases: TGTGCCAGCAGTTTAAGGCGCAGAGATGAGCAGTTCTTC. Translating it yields CASSLRRRDEQFF.

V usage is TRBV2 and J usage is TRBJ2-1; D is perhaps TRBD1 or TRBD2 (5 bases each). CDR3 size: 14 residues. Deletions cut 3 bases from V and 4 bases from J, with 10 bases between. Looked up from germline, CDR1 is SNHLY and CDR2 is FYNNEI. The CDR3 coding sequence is TGTGCCAGCAGTGACGAGGGGCTATACAATGAGCAGTTCTTC. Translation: CASSDEGLYNEQFF.

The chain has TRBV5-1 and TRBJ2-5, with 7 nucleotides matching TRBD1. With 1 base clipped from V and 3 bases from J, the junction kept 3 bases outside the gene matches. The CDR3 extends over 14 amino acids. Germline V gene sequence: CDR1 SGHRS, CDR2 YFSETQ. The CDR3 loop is CASSLLGQEETQYF. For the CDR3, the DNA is TGCGCCAGCAGCTTGTTAGGACAGGAAGAGACCCAGTACTTC.

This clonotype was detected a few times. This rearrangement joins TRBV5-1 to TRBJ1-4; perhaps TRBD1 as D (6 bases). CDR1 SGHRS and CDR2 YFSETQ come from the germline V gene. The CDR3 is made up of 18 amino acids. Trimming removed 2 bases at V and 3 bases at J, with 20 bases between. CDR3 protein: CASSFYRPGGLSNEKLFF. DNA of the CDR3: TGCGCCAGCAGCTTTTACAGGCCGGGGGGCCTTTCTAATGAAAAACTGTTTTTT.

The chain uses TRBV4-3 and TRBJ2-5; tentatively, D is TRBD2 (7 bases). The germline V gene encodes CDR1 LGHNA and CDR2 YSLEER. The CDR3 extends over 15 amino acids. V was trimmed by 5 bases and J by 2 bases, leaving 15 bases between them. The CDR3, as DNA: TGCGCCAGCAGCGCCGGGGGGCAGACACAAGAGACCCAGTACTTC. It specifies CASSAGGQTQETQYF.

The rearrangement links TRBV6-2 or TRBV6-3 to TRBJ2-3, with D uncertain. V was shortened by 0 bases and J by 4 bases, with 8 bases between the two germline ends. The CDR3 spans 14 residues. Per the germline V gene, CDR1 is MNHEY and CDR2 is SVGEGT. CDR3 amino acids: CASSYSGIPDTQYF. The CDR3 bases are TGTGCCAGCAGTTACTCAGGGATACCAGATACGCAGTATTTT.

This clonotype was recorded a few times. CDR3 DNA sequence: TGTGCCAGCAGTCAGCTCGACAGGGAGATGGAGACCCAGTACTTC. Its protein product is CASSQLDREMETQYF. The V gene is TRBV6-5, the J gene TRBJ2-5; the match to TRBD1 covers 7 bases. Trimming took 5 bases from V and 5 from J; bases not matched to a gene: 11. Germline assignment: CDR1 MNHEY and CDR2 SVGAGI. This CDR3 is 15 amino acids long.

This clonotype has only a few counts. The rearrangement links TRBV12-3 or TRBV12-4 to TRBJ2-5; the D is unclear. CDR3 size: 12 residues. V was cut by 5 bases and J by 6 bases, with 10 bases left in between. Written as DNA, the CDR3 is TGTGCCAGCAGTATGTATGGGAAGACCCAGTACTTC. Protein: CASSMYGKTQYF.

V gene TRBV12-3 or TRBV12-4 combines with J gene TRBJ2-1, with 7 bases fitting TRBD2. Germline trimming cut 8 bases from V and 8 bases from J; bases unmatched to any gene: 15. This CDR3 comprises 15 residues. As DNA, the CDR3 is TGTGCCAGCGGGGGGAGGGGCGCGCAGCCCGATGAGCAGTTCTTC. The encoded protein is CASGGRGAQPDEQFF.

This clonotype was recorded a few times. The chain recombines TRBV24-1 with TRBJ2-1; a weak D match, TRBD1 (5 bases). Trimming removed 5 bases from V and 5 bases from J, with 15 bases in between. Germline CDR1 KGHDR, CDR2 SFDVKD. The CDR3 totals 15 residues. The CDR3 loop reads CATSGKGVGHNEQFF. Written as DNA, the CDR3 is TGTGCCACCAGTGGAAAAGGGGTGGGTCACAATGAGCAGTTCTTC.

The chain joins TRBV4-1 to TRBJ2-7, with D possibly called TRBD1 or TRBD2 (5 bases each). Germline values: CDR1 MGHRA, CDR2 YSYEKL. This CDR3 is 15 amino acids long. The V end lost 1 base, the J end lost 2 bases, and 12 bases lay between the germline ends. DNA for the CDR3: TGCGCCAGCAGCCAAGGACCTCGGGGCACCTACGAGCAGTACTTC. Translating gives CASSQGPRGTYEQYF.

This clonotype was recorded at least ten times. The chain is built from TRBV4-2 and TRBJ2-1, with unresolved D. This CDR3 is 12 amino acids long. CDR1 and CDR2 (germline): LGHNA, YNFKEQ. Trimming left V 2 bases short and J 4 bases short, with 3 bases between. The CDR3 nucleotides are TGTGCCAGCAGCCAACGGTACAATGAGCAGTTCTTC. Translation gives CASSQRYNEQFF.

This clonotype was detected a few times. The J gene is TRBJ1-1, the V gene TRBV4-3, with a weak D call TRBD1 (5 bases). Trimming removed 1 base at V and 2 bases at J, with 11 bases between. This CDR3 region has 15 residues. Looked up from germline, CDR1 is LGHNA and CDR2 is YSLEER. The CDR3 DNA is TGCGCCAGCAGCCAAGGCCCGGGACGAAACACTGAAGCTTTCTTT. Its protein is CASSQGPGRNTEAFF.

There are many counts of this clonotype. CDR3 protein: CASSPDRTYEQYF. For the CDR3, the DNA is TGCGCCAGCAGCCCGGACAGGACCTACGAGCAGTACTTC. The chain uses TRBV5-1 and TRBJ2-7; 7 nucleotides align to TRBD1. V gave up 4 bases and J gave up 2 bases; unmatched junction bases: 3. The CDR3 loop spans 13 amino acids. The germline V gene encodes CDR1 SGHRS and CDR2 YFSETQ.

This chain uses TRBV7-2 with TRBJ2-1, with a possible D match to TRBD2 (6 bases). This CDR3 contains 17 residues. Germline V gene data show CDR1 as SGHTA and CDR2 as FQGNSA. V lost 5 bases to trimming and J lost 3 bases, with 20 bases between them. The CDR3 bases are TGTGCCAGCAGCCTTGGGGGGTTGGTTAATCTCTACAATGAGCAGTTCTTC. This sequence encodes CASSLGGLVNLYNEQFF. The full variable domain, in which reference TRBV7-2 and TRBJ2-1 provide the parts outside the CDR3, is GAGVSQSPSNKVTEKGKDVELRCDPISGHTALYWYRQSLGQGLEFLIYFQGNSAPDKSGLPSDRFSAERTGGSVSTLTIQRTQQEDSAVYLCASSLGGLVNLYNEQFFGPGTRLTVL.

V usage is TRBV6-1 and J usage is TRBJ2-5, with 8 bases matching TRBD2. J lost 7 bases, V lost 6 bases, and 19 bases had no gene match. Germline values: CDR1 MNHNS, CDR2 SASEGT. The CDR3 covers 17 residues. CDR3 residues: CASSQPRWRGAEWTQYF. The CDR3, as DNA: TGTGCCAGCAGCCAACCCCGATGGCGGGGGGCCGAGTGGACCCAGTACTTC.

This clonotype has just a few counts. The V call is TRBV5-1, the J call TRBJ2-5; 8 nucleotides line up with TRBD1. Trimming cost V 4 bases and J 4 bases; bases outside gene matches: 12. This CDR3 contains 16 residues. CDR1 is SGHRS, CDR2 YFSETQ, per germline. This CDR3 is CASSPEGQDAGETQYF. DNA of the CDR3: TGCGCCAGCAGCCCGGAGGGACAGGACGCTGGAGAGACCCAGTACTTC.

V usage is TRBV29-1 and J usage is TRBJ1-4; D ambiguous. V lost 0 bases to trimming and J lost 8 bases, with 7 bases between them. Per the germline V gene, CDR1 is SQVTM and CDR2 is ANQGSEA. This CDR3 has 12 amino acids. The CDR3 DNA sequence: TGCAGCGTTGAAGAGGGCAACGAAAAACTGTTTTTT. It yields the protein CSVEEGNEKLFF.

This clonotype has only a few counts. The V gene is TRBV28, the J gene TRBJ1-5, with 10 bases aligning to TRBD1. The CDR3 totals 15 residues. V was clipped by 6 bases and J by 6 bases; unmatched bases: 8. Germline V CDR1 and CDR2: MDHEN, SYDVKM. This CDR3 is CASSPWTGGGQPQHF. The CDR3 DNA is TGTGCCAGCAGCCCCTGGACAGGGGGAGGTCAGCCCCAGCATTTT.

CDR3: CASRVGSQWNYGYTF. CDR3 nucleotides: TGTGCCAGCAGGGTTGGTTCTCAATGGAACTATGGCTACACCTTC. V is TRBV6-1 and J is TRBJ1-2; D ambiguous. This CDR3 has 15 amino acids. Germline assignment: CDR1 MNHNS and CDR2 SASEGT. The V and J ends lost 6 bases and 2 bases respectively, with 16 bases between them.

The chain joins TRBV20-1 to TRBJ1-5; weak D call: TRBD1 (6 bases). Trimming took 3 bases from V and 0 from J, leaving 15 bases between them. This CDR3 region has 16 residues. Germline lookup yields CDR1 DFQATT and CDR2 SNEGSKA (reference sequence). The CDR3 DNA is TGCAGTGCTAGGTCGGGGGGCCCAATTAGCAATCAGCCCCAGCATTTT. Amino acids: CSARSGGPISNQPQHF.

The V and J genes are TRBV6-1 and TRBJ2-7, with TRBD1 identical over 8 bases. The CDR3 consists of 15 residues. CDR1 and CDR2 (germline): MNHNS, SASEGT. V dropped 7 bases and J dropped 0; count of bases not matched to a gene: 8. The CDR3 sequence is CASKRQGTPSYEQYF. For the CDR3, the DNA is TGTGCCAGCAAGAGACAGGGGACGCCCTCCTACGAGCAGTACTTC.

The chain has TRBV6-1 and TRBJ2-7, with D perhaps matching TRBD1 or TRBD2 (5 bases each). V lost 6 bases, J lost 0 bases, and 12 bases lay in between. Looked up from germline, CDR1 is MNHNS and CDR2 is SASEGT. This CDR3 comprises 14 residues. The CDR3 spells CASSRGSYSYEQYF. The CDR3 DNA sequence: TGTGCCAGCAGCCGGGGCTCCTACTCCTACGAGCAGTACTTC.

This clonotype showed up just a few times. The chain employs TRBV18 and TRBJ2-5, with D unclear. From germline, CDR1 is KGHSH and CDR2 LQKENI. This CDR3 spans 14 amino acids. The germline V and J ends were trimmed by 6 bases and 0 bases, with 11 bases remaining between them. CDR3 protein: CASSLSWDQETQYF. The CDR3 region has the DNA TGTGCCAGCTCCCTTTCGTGGGACCAAGAGACCCAGTACTTC.